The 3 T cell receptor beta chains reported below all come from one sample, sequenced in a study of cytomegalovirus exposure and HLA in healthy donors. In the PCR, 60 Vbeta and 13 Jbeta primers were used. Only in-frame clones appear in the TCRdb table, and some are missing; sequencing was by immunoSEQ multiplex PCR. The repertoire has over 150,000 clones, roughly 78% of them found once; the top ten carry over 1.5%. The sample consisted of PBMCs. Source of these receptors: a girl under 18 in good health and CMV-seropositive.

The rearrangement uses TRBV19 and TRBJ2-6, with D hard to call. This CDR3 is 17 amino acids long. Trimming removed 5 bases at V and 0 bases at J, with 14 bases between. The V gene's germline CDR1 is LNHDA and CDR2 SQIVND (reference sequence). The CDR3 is CASSVTWAFSGANVLTF. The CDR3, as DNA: TGTGCCAGTAGTGTGACGTGGGCCTTCTCTGGGGCCAACGTCCTGACTTTC.

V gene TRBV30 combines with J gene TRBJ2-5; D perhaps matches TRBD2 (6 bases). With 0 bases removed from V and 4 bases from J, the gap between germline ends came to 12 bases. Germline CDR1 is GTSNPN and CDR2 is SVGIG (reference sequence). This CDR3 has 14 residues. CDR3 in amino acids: CAWSVGPGRETQYF. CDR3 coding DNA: TGTGCCTGGAGTGTGGGCCCCGGGAGAGAGACCCAGTACTTC.

The CDR3 is CASSFDGGTNEQFF. Here the CDR3 DNA reads TGTGCCAGCAGCTTCGACGGGGGGACGAATGAGCAGTTCTTC. The chain joins TRBV5-4 to TRBJ2-1; TRBD2 agrees at 7 bases. CDR1 and CDR2 from the germline V gene are SGHNT and YYREEE (reference sequence). The CDR3 has 14 residues. Germline trimming cut 2 bases from V and 7 bases from J; bases unmatched to any gene: 6.